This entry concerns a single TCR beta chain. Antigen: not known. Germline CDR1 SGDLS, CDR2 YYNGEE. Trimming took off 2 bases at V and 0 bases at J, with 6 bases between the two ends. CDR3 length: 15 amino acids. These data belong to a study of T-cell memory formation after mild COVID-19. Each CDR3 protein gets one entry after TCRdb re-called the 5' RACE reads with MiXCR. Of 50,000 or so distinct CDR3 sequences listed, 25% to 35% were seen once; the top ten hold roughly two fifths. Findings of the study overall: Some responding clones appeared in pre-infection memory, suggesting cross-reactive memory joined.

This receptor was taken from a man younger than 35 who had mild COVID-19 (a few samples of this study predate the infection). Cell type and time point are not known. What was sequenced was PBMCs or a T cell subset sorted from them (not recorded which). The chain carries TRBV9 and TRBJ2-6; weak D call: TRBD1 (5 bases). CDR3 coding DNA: TGTGCCAGCAGCGTGACAGACTCTGGGGCCAACGTCCTGACTTTC. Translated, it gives CASSVTDSGANVLTF.